These 25 T cell receptor beta chains came from one sample sequenced in a study of cytomegalovirus exposure and HLA in healthy donors. The study ran its PCR with 60 Vbeta and 13 Jbeta primers. Libraries were prepared by immunoSEQ multiplex PCR; TCRdb keeps only in-frame clonotypes and omits some of them. The data show around 140,000 clones, around 80% seen once. The sample comprised PBMCs. The origin of the receptors is a woman aged 40 to 49 in good health and CMV-seronegative.

The chain joins TRBV6-5 to TRBJ1-1; a possible D gene is TRBD1 (6 bases). The V end was cut by 2 bases, the J end by 1 base, with 8 bases between. The germline V gene has CDR1 MNHEY and CDR2 SVGAGI. This CDR3 comprises 14 residues. This CDR3 reads CASSYNRENTEAFF. In DNA, the CDR3 is TGTGCCAGCAGTTACAACAGGGAGAACACTGAAGCTTTCTTT.

This sequence joins TRBV7-9 and TRBJ2-7; 13 bases line up with TRBD2. Germline V gives CDR1 SEHNR, CDR2 FQNEAQ (reference sequence). This CDR3 has 16 residues. V lost 5 bases, J lost 2 bases, and 6 bases stayed unmatched. The CDR3 sequence: CASSIRTSGRPYEQYF. CDR3 in DNA: TGTGCCAGCAGCATCCGGACTAGCGGGAGACCCTACGAGCAGTACTTC.

The chain couples TRBV4-1 to TRBJ2-1; possibly TRBD1 for D (5 bases). There are 17 residues in the CDR3. V was clipped by 2 bases and J by 5 bases, with 19 bases between them. Germline V gene lookup returns CDR1 MGHRA and CDR2 YSYEKL. CDR3 sequence: CASSQLFARQGHNEQFF. CDR3 coding DNA: TGCGCCAGCAGCCAACTATTTGCTCGGCAGGGCCACAATGAGCAGTTCTTC.

The J gene is TRBJ2-5, the V gene TRBV4-3, with D possibly being TRBD2 (5 bases). Between the trimmed V and J ends, which lost 0 bases and 5 bases, there was a span of 19 bases. CDR3 length: 17 residues. Per germline, CDR1 LGHNA and CDR2 YSLEER. DNA for the CDR3: TGCGCCAGCAGCCAAGATCGGCGGGTTTATGGTCTGGAGACCCAGTACTTC. This encodes CASSQDRRVYGLETQYF.

This chain links TRBV4-3 with TRBJ2-3; D is uncertain. CDR1 LGHNA and CDR2 YSLEER come from the germline V gene. The ends were cut back, 0 bases at V and 7 bases at J, with 8 bases in the middle. The length of the CDR3 is 13 residues. CDR3 region: CASSQERLHTQYF. In DNA form, the CDR3 reads TGCGCCAGCAGCCAAGAGAGGCTGCATACGCAGTATTTT.

The chain recombines TRBV15 with TRBJ1-1, with a possible D match to TRBD1 (6 bases). Trimming pared 4 bases from V and 11 bases from J, leaving 14 bases between. The CDR3 is made up of 12 amino acids. Germline loops: CDR1 LNHNV, CDR2 YYDKDF (reference sequence). The CDR3 DNA follows: TGTGCCACCAGCAACGCCAGGGGAGAGGCTTTCTTT. This codes for CATSNARGEAFF.

This chain connects TRBV10-3 to TRBJ1-5; perhaps TRBD1 as D (6 bases). V lost 0 bases and J 7 bases, leaving 16 bases between the germline ends. The CDR3 is made up of 16 amino acids. Germline V gene lookup returns CDR1 ENHRY and CDR2 SYGVKD. The CDR3 reads CAISESIFRGYQPQHF. The CDR3 DNA follows: TGTGCCATCAGTGAGTCGATTTTCAGGGGTTACCAGCCCCAGCATTTT.

This chain links TRBV5-1 with TRBJ1-6, with 9 bases identical to TRBD1. The CDR3 loop spans 15 amino acids. Per the germline V gene, CDR1 is SGHRS and CDR2 is YFSETQ. Trimming cost V 6 bases and J 7 bases; bases outside gene matches: 8. The CDR3 loop is CASTLFDRGNSPLHF. CDR3 in DNA: TGCGCCAGCACCCTATTCGACAGGGGGAATTCACCCCTCCACTTT.

As for this clone: One end of the junction varies from germline; a read error may be responsible. The chain has TRBV6-5 and TRBJ2-7; possibly TRBD1 for D (5 bases). This CDR3 has 16 residues. Germline V gene data show CDR1 as MNHEY and CDR2 as SVGAGI. The CDR3 sequence: CAGSYSRSSGTYEQYF. CDR3 nucleotides: TGTGCCGGCAGTTACTCGCGTTCATCAGGGACCTACGAGCAGTACTTC.

J is TRBJ1-1 and V is TRBV27; D is possibly TRBD1 (5 bases). There are 13 residues in the CDR3. Trimming took 5 bases from V and 5 from J, leaving 12 bases between them. The germline V gene has CDR1 MNHEY and CDR2 SMNVEV (reference sequence). CDR3 nucleotides: TGTGCCAGCAGTCCCTGGCAGGGAACTGAAGCTTTCTTT. It encodes CASSPWQGTEAFF.

The rearrangement links TRBV18 to TRBJ1-1; possibly TRBD1 for D (5 bases). This CDR3 comprises 15 residues. V was trimmed by 6 bases and J by 0 bases, leaving 14 bases between them. The germline V gene has CDR1 KGHSH and CDR2 LQKENI. CDR3 in DNA: TGTGCCAGCTCGCGGGACGGCCCCATGAACACTGAAGCTTTCTTT. The encoded protein is CASSRDGPMNTEAFF.

J is TRBJ2-6 and V is TRBV30, with 7 nucleotides matching TRBD1. CDR3 length: 16 amino acids. V was pared by 4 bases and J by 2 bases, with 8 bases of the junction left unmatched. Germline V gene sequence: CDR1 GTSNPN, CDR2 SVGIG (reference sequence). Here the CDR3 DNA reads TGTGCCTGGACGAGGGGGCTGGCTACTGGGGCCAACGTCCTGACTTTC. This translates into CAWTRGLATGANVLTF.

This chain joins TRBV27 and TRBJ2-7, with 11 bases lining up with TRBD1. CDR3 length: 13 amino acids. V was pared by 6 bases and J by 6 bases, with 4 bases of the junction left unmatched. Germline lookup yields CDR1 MNHEY and CDR2 SMNVEV (reference sequence). The CDR3 nucleotides are TGTGCCAGCAGCTGGGGGACAGGGGGCGAGCAGTACTTC. Residues: CASSWGTGGEQYF.

The chain couples TRBV27 to TRBJ1-2; TRBD1 is a possible D gene (6 bases). This CDR3 is 15 amino acids long. Germline CDR1 MNHEY, CDR2 SMNVEV (reference sequence). V lost 3 bases, J lost 13 bases, and 24 bases lay in between. DNA of the CDR3: TGTGCCAGCAGTTTCTCCACTCATTATACAGGGCCAACCACCTTC. Its protein product is CASSFSTHYTGPTTF.

The chain is built from TRBV4-3 and TRBJ2-3, with a weak D call TRBD1 (6 bases). The ends were cut back, 0 bases at V and 3 bases at J, with 10 bases in the middle. CDR3 length equals 15 residues. Germline V gene data show CDR1 as LGHNA and CDR2 as YSLEER. As DNA, the CDR3 is TGCGCCAGCAGCCAAGACAGGGGTAATACAGATACGCAGTATTTT. Its translation is CASSQDRGNTDTQYF.

This chain uses TRBV6-5 with TRBJ2-5; a possible D gene is TRBD2 (5 bases). Trimming removed 6 bases at V and 1 base at J, with 9 bases between. Germline V gene sequence: CDR1 MNHEY, CDR2 SVGAGI. This CDR3 is 13 amino acids long. CDR3 in amino acids: CASRRRVQETQYF. In DNA form, the CDR3 reads TGTGCCAGCAGGAGGCGGGTCCAAGAGACCCAGTACTTC.

This chain joins TRBV5-1 and TRBJ1-3; D may be TRBD1 (6 bases). The CDR3 consists of 16 residues. The germline V and J ends were trimmed by 4 bases and 4 bases, with 18 bases remaining between them. Germline CDR1 and CDR2: SGHRS and YFSETQ. The CDR3 region has the DNA TGCGCCAGCAGCCTCACAGGGCCGGCGAAGGGAAACACCATATATTTT. Amino acid sequence: CASSLTGPAKGNTIYF.

The sample holds one count of this clone. The gene calls are TRBV18 and TRBJ1-1, with D perhaps matching TRBD1 (5 bases). This CDR3 contains 14 residues. V dropped 2 bases and J dropped 1 base, with 8 bases sitting between them. CDR1 is KGHSH and CDR2 is LQKENI in the germline V gene. CDR3 amino acids: CASSPMGGNTEAFF. For the CDR3, the DNA is TGTGCCAGCTCACCAATGGGGGGGAACACTGAAGCTTTCTTT. The full variable domain, its missing parts supplied by reference TRBV18 and TRBJ1-1, is NAGVMQNPRHLVRRRGQEARLRCSPMKGHSHVYWYRQLPEEGLKFMVYLQKENIIDESGMPKERFSAEFPKEGPSILRIQQVVRGDSAAYFCASSPMGGNTEAFFGQGTRLTVV.

The V gene is TRBV28, the J gene TRBJ1-1; D gene uncertain. There are 16 residues in the CDR3. Germline V gives CDR1 MDHEN, CDR2 SYDVKM. Trimming took off 5 bases at V and 3 bases at J, with 19 bases between the two ends. CDR3 DNA: TGTGCCAGCAGTAACGAATACCCGGTTGAGCACACTGAAGCTTTCTTT. Amino acids: CASSNEYPVEHTEAFF.

The chain uses TRBV7-3 and TRBJ2-3, with 7 bases identical to TRBD2. This CDR3 spans 15 amino acids. The junction had 4 bases not matched to a gene; V was cut back by 1 base and J by 3 bases. Per the germline V gene, CDR1 is SGHTA and CDR2 is FQGTGA. As DNA, the CDR3 is TGTGCCAGCAGCTTAAGGCTGCGGGGGACAGATACGCAGTATTTT. Protein: CASSLRLRGTDTQYF.

The genes are TRBV4-1 and TRBJ2-7; possibly TRBD1 for D (6 bases). Germline CDR1 is MGHRA and CDR2 is YSYEKL. The CDR3 contains 13 residues. V dropped 1 base and J dropped 3 bases, with 7 bases sitting between them. The CDR3 reads CASSQGTDYEQYF. The CDR3 DNA reads as TGCGCCAGCAGCCAAGGGACAGACTACGAGCAGTACTTC.

The J gene is TRBJ2-3, the V gene TRBV11-2; TRBD2 might be the D (6 bases). V was clipped by 5 bases and J by 1 base, with 19 bases between them. Germline V CDR1 and CDR2: SGHAT, FQNNGV. This CDR3 is 17 amino acids long. CDR3 protein: CASSLFPREWGTDTQYF. The CDR3 DNA sequence: TGTGCCAGCAGCCTATTCCCCCGGGAGTGGGGCACAGATACGCAGTATTTT.

The V and J genes are TRBV28 and TRBJ2-7; 7 bases are shared with TRBD2. The CDR3 covers 15 residues. Germline values: CDR1 MDHEN, CDR2 SYDVKM. J gave up 3 bases and V 5 bases, and 10 bases lay outside the gene matches. The CDR3 loop is CASSTRLAFRYEQYF. CDR3 nucleotides: TGTGCCAGCAGTACGAGACTAGCCTTTCGCTACGAGCAGTACTTC. The full variable domain, rest sourced from reference TRBV28 and TRBJ2-7, is DVKVTQSSRYLVKRTGEKVFLECVQDMDHENMFWYRQDPGLGLRLIYFSYDVKMKEKGDIPEGYSVSREKKERFSLILESASTNQTSMYLCASSTRLAFRYEQYFGPGTRLTVT.

The chain joins TRBV18 to TRBJ1-4, with D perhaps matching TRBD1 (5 bases). The CDR3 has 13 residues. Trimming cost V 1 base and J 8 bases, with 8 bases left between them. The germline V gene has CDR1 KGHSH and CDR2 LQKENI. The CDR3: CASSPQTAEKLFF. The CDR3 DNA is TGTGCCAGCTCACCACAGACAGCCGAAAAACTGTTTTTT.

The table lists this clone with a few counts. This chain links TRBV5-1 with TRBJ2-1; D gene unclear. CDR3 length: 15 amino acids. Germline V CDR1 and CDR2: SGHRS, YFSETQ. The V and J ends lost 0 bases and 2 bases respectively, with 9 bases between them. The CDR3 here is CASSLAGFAYNEQFF. CDR3 sequence (DNA): TGCGCCAGCAGCTTGGCCGGGTTCGCCTACAATGAGCAGTTCTTC.